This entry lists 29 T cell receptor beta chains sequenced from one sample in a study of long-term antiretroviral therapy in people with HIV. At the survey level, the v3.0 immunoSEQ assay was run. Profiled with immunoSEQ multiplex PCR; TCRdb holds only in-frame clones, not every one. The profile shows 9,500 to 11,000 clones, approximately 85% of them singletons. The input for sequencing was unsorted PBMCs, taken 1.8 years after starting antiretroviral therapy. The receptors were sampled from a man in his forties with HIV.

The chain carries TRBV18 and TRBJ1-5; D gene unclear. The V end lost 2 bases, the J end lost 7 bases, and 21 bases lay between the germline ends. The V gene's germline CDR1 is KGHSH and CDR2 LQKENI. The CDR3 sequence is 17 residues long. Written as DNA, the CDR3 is TGTGCCAGCTCACCAAGGGAACATTTACTAACGGACCAGCCCCAGCATTTT. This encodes CASSPREHLLTDQPQHF.

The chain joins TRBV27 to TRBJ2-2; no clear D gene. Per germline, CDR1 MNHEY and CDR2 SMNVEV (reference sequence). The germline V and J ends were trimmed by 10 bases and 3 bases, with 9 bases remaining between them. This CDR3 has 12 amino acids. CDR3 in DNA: TGTGCCATCCTTCTCTACACCGGGGAGCTGTTTTTT. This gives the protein CAILLYTGELFF.

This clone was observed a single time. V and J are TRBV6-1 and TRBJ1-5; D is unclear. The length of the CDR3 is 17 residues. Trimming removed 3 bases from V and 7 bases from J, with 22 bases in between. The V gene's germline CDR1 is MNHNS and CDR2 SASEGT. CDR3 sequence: CASSDNWGTSGLQPQHF. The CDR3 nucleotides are TGTGCCAGCAGTGATAACTGGGGTACCTCCGGATTGCAGCCCCAGCATTTT.

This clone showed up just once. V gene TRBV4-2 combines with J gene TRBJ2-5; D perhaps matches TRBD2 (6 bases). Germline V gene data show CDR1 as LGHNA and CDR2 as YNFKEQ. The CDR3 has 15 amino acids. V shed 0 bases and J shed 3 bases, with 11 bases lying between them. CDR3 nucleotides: TGTGCCAGCAGCCAAGAGTTGGGGGGTAAAGAGACCCAGTACTTC. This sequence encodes CASSQELGGKETQYF.

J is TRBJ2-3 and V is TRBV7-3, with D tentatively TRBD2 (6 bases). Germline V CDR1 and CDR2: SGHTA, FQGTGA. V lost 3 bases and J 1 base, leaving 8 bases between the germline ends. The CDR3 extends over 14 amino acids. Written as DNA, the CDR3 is TGTGCCAGCAGCTTGGCTAGCGGCACAGATACGCAGTATTTT. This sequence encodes CASSLASGTDTQYF.

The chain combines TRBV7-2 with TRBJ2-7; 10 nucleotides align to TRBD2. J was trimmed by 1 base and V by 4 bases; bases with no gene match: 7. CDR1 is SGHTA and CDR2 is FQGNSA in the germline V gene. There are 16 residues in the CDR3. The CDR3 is CASSSSPGLASYEQYF. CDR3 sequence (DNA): TGTGCCAGCAGCTCTTCACCGGGACTAGCGTCCTACGAGCAGTACTTC.

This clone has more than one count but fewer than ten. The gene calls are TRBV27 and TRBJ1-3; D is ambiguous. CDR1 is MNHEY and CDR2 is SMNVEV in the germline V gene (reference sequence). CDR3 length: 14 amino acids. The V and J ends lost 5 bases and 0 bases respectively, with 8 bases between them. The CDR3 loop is CASSRSYSGNTIYF. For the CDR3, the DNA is TGTGCCAGCAGTCGGAGTTACTCTGGAAACACCATATATTTT.

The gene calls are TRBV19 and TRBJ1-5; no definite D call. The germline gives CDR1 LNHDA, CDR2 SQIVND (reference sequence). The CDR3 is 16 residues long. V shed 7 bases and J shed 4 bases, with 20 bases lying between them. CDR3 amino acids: CASNRQPGGWNQPQHF. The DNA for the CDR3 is TGTGCCAGTAATCGCCAACCGGGAGGTTGGAATCAGCCCCAGCATTTT.

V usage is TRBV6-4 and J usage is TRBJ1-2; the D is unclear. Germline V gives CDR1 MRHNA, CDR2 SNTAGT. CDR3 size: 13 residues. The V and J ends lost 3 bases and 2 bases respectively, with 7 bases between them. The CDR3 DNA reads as TGTGCCAGCAGTGAGGGCGAAAACTATGGCTACACCTTC. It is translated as CASSEGENYGYTF.

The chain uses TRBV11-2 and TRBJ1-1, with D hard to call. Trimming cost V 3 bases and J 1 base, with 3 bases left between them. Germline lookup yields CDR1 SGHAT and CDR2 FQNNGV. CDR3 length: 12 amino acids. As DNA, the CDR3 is TGTGCCAGCAGCTTCGGGAACACTGAAGCTTTCTTT. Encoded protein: CASSFGNTEAFF. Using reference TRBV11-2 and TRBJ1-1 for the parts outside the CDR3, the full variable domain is EAGVAQSPRYKIIEKRQSVAFWCNPISGHATLYWYQQILGQGPKLLIQFQNNGVVDDSQLPKDRFSAERLKGVDSTLKIQPAKLEDSAVYLCASSFGNTEAFFGQGTRLTVV.

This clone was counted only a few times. Here the CDR3 reads CASSEHTNEKLFF. The CDR3 DNA is TGTGCCAGCAGTGAACACACGAATGAAAAACTGTTTTTT. The chain uses TRBV6-4 and TRBJ1-4; unclear D gene. V lost 3 bases to trimming and J lost 5 bases, with 7 bases between them. Germline V gives CDR1 MRHNA, CDR2 SNTAGT. This CDR3 has 13 residues.

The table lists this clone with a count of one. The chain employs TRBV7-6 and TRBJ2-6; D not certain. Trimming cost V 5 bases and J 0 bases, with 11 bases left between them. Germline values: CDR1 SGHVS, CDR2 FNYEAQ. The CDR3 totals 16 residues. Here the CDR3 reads CASSDYWLSGANVLTF. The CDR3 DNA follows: TGTGCCAGCAGCGATTACTGGCTCTCTGGGGCCAACGTCCTGACTTTC.

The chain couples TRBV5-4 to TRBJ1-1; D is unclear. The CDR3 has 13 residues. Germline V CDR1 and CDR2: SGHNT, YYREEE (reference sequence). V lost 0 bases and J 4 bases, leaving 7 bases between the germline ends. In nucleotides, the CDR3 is TGTGCCAGCAGCTTGGAGGGAGGCACTGAAGCTTTCTTT. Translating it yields CASSLEGGTEAFF.

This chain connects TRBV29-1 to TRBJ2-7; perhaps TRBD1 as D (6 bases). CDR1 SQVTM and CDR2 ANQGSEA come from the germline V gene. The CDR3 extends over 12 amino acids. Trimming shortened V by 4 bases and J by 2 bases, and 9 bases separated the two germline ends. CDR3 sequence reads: CSVARDTYEQYF. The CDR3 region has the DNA TGCAGCGTTGCCCGGGACACCTACGAGCAGTACTTC.

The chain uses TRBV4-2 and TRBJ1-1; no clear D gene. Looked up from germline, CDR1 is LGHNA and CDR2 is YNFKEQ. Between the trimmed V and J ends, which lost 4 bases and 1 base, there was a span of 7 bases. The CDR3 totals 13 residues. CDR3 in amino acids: CASSPGANTEAFF. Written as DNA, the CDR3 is TGTGCCAGCAGCCCCGGAGCGAACACTGAAGCTTTCTTT.

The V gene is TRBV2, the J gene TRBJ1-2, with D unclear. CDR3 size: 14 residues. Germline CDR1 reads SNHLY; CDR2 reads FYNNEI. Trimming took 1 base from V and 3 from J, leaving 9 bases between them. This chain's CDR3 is CASSEGLQYYGYTF. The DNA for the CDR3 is TGTGCCAGCAGTGAAGGACTACAATACTATGGCTACACCTTC.

CDR3 amino acids: CAAFDTYNEQFF. CDR3 sequence (DNA): TGTGCCGCCTTTGACACTTACAATGAGCAGTTCTTC. V gene TRBV6-1 combines with J gene TRBJ2-1; D gene ambiguous. In germline, CDR1 is MNHNS, CDR2 SASEGT. Trimming stripped 11 bases from V and 4 bases from J, with 12 bases between. The CDR3 runs 12 residues.

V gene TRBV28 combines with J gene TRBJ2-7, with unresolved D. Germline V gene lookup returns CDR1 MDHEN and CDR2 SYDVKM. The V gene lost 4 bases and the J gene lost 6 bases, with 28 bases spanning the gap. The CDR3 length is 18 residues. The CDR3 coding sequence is TGTGCCAGCAGTTACGGCAGTTTAAACCTGCAGGTGTCGAGCGAGCAGTACTTC. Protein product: CASSYGSLNLQVSSEQYF.

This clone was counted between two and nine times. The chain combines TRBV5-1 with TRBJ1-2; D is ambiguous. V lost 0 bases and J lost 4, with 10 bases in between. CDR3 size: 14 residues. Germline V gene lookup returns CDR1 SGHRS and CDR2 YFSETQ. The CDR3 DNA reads TGCGCCAGCAGCTTGGCCGGGCAGTCCTATGGCTACACCTTC. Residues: CASSLAGQSYGYTF.

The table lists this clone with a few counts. The CDR3 reads CASMGRVSDTEAFF. The CDR3 bases are TGTGCCAGCATGGGCAGGGTATCGGACACTGAAGCTTTCTTT. The chain couples TRBV28 to TRBJ1-1; D may be TRBD1 (5 bases). Germline CDR1 reads MDHEN; CDR2 reads SYDVKM. Trimming shortened V by 7 bases and J by 3 bases, and 15 bases separated the two germline ends. The CDR3 has 14 residues. Full variable domain (remainder filled in from reference TRBV28 and TRBJ1-1): DVKVTQSSRYLVKRTGEKVFLECVQDMDHENMFWYRQDPGLGLRLIYFSYDVKMKEKGDIPEGYSVSREKKERFSLILESASTNQTSMYLCASMGRVSDTEAFFGQGTRLTVV.

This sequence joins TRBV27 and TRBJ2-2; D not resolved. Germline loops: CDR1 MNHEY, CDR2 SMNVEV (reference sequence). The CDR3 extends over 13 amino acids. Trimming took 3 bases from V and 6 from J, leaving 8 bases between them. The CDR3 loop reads CASSFTPAGELFF. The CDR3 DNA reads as TGTGCCAGCAGTTTCACCCCCGCCGGGGAGCTGTTTTTT.

The CDR3 DNA reads as TGTGCCAGCAGAGAAGTTGGAAACACTGAAGCTTTCTTT. This encodes CASREVGNTEAFF. The V and J genes are TRBV27 and TRBJ1-1; D uncertain. This CDR3 has 13 residues. V lost 6 bases and J 2 bases, leaving 10 bases between the germline ends. Per germline, CDR1 MNHEY and CDR2 SMNVEV (reference sequence).

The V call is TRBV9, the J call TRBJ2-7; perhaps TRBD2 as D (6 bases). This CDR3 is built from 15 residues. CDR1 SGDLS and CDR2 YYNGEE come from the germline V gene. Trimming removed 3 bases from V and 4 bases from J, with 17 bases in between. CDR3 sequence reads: CASSERGGSGYEQYF. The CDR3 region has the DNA TGTGCCAGCAGCGAGAGAGGAGGGAGCGGATACGAGCAGTACTTC.

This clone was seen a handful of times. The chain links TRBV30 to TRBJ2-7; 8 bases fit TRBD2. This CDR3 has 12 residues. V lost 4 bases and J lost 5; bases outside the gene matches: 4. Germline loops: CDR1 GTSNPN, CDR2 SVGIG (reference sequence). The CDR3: CAWTGGQNEQYF. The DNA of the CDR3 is TGTGCCTGGACGGGAGGGCAGAACGAGCAGTACTTC.

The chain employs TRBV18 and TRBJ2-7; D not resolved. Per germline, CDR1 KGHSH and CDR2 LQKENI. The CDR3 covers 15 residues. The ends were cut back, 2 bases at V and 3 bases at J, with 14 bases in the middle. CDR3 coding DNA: TGTGCCAGCTCACCATACTCCAGCCGATTCTACGAGCAGTACTTC. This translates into CASSPYSSRFYEQYF.

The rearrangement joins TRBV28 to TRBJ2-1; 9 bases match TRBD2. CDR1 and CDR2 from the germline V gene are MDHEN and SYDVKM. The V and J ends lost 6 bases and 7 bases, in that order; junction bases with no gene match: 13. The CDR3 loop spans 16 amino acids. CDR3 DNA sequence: TGTGCCAGCAGATATGTAGCGGGAGAGGGGGGGAATGAGCAGTTCTTC. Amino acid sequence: CASRYVAGEGGNEQFF.

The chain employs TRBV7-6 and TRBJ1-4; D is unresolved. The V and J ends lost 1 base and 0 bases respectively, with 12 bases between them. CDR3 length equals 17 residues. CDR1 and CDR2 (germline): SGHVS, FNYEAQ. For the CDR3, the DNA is TGTGCCAGCAGCTTAGTGTGGGGTTCCACAACTAATGAAAAACTGTTTTTT. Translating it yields CASSLVWGSTTNEKLFF.

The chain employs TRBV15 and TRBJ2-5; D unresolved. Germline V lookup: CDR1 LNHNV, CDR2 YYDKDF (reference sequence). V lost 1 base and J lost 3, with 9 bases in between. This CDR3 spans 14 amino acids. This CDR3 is CATSRGDSKETQYF. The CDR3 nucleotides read TGTGCCACCAGCAGAGGGGATAGCAAAGAGACCCAGTACTTC.

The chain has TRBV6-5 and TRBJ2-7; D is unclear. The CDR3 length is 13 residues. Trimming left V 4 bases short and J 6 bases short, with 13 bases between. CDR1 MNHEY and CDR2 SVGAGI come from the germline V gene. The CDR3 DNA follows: TGTGCCAGCAGTTTGGCAATTGGACGCGAGCAGTACTTC. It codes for CASSLAIGREQYF.